Listed below are T cell receptor beta chains from one sample, sequenced in a study of molecular identifiers for immune sequencing clone quantification. TCRdb fed the PCR reads into MiXCR, producing one record per CDR3 protein. Among several thousand distinct CDR3 sequences listed, approximately 15% were seen once. The specimen sequenced was naive CD8+ T cells from blood, with Jurkat cell RNA spiked in. The origin of the receptors is a human donor in good health. Some libraries in this study had Jurkat cell RNA spiked in. CDR3s include the opening cysteine and the closing phenylalanine or tryptophan.

j_call,v_call,cdr3_aa
TRBJ1-5,TRBV7-9,CASSLCQDEQPQHF
TRBJ2-7,TRBV7-9,CASSSLPGQGLSKPYEQYF
TRBJ2-1,TRBV19,CASSIGGDSEQFF
TRBJ2-7,TRBV27,CASSFEGSSYEQYF
TRBJ2-7,TRBV27,CASSLQYSYEQYF
TRBJ2-5,TRBV5-1,CASSSSRVWETQYF
TRBJ2-5,TRBV14,CASSQDLPGAQETQYF
TRBJ2-3,TRBV7-2,CASSLVSGRSDTDTQYF
TRBJ2-7,TRBV27,CASSLRGGLATREQYF
TRBJ2-5,TRBV27,CASSLFSGAETQYF
TRBJ2-3,TRBV20-1,CSAPPSGGGTDTQYF
TRBJ2-3,TRBV6-5,CASSYGGTDTQYF
TRBJ2-7,TRBV12-3/TRBV12-4,CASSFTGPGVEQYF
TRBJ2-7,TRBV11-2,CASSLDDAGAYEQYF
TRBJ2-1,TRBV6-5,CASSTSSMGEQFF
TRBJ2-1,TRBV6-2/TRBV6-3,CASSYFSGGQRDNEQFF
TRBJ2-7,TRBV27,CASSYRSGYEQYF